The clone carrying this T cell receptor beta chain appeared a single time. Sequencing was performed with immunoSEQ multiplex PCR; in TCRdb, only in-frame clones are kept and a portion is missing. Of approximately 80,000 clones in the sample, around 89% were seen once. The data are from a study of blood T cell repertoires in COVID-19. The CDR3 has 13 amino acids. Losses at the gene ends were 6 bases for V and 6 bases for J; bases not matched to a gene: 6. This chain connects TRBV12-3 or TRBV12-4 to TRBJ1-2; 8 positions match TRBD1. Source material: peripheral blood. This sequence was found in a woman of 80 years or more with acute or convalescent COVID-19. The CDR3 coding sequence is TGTGCCAGCAGGTCGACAGGGGTACATGGCTACACCTTC. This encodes CASRSTGVHGYTF.